One and the same sample provided the 17 T cell receptor beta chains below, sequenced in a study of early T cells in non-severe SARS-CoV-2 infection. TCRdb re-analysed the 5' RACE reads in MiXCR, keeping a single row per CDR3 protein. The profile covers 29,000 or so distinct CDR3 sequences, with less than 10% appearing a single time and roughly an eighth taken by the ten largest. Sequenced input: whole blood. These TCRs come from an adult who was a healthcare worker with PCR-confirmed SARS-CoV-2 infection or an uninfected control (not recorded which).

The gene calls are TRBV2 and TRBJ2-3; tentative D call: TRBD2 (6 bases). This CDR3 is 12 amino acids long. Deletions cut 7 bases from V and 5 bases from J, with 10 bases between. Germline V gene lookup returns CDR1 SNHLY and CDR2 FYNNEI. The CDR3 bases are TGTGCCAGCACCGAGGAGGGAGATACGCAGTATTTT. It codes for CASTEEGDTQYF.

This clonotype was found a few times. This chain joins TRBV20-1 and TRBJ2-5; D ambiguous. Germline-derived CDR1 and CDR2 are DFQATT and SNEGSKA (reference sequence). The CDR3 loop spans 11 amino acids. V lost 7 bases, J lost 1 base, and 7 bases lay in between. The DNA of the CDR3 is TGCAGTGGGACCATCCAAGAGACCCAGTACTTC. This encodes CSGTIQETQYF.

This clonotype was counted ten times or more. The chain is built from TRBV7-2 and TRBJ2-1; D gene ambiguous. Trimming cost V 3 bases and J 6 bases, with 6 bases left between them. Germline V lookup: CDR1 SGHTA, CDR2 FQGNSA. The CDR3 has 12 residues. The CDR3 here is CASSFGVNEQFF. The CDR3, as DNA: TGTGCCAGCAGCTTCGGAGTCAATGAGCAGTTCTTC.

This clonotype was picked up many times. The V call is TRBV25-1, the J call TRBJ2-7, with D perhaps TRBD2 (7 bases). The length of the CDR3 is 15 residues. Germline CDR1 MGHDK, CDR2 SYGVNS. V dropped 2 bases and J dropped 3 bases, with 14 bases sitting between them. CDR3: CASSETGGPVYEQYF. The CDR3 bases are TGTGCCAGCAGTGAAACGGGGGGCCCAGTCTACGAGCAGTACTTC.

For this clonotype: At one boundary the junction diverges from the germline segment, which might be a read error. The J gene is TRBJ1-1, the V gene TRBV11-3; D is undetermined. The CDR3 has 14 amino acids. Germline V gives CDR1 SGHNT, CDR2 YENEEA. The CDR3 sequence is CASSFSPGNTEVFF. The CDR3 DNA follows: TGTGCCAGCAGCTTCTCCCCCGGCAACACTGAAGTTTTCTTT.

This clonotype was picked up many times. This chain connects TRBV3-1 to TRBJ1-5; the match to TRBD1 covers 7 bases. The CDR3 has 14 residues. Germline V gives CDR1 LGHDT, CDR2 YNNKEL (reference sequence). V trimming: 4 bases; J trimming: 6 bases; junction bases outside the gene matches: 6. DNA for the CDR3: TGTGCCAGCAGCCCCAACAGGGGTAGTCAGCCCCAGCATTTT. This sequence encodes CASSPNRGSQPQHF.

The rearrangement links TRBV10-1 to TRBJ2-2, with D uncertain. From germline, CDR1 is WNHNN and CDR2 SYGVQD (reference sequence). The CDR3 length is 14 residues. V gave up 8 bases and J gave up 0 bases, with 10 bases separating them. This CDR3 reads CASRFQANTGELFF. The CDR3 DNA sequence: TGCGCCAGCCGCTTCCAGGCGAACACCGGGGAGCTGTTTTTT.

This clonotype has ten or more counts. The V call is TRBV2, the J call TRBJ1-4; no definite D call. CDR1 is SNHLY, CDR2 FYNNEI, per germline. Trimming shortened V by 6 bases and J by 7 bases, and 21 bases separated the two germline ends. The CDR3 length is 16 residues. CDR3 sequence: CASRAALGWEAEKLFF. The CDR3 coding sequence is TGTGCCAGCAGGGCCGCCCTGGGGTGGGAGGCTGAAAAACTGTTTTTT.

Comment on this clonotype: A much bigger clone sits one base away, suggesting this may be a read error. The chain couples TRBV18 to TRBJ2-1; no clear D. Germline V gene lookup returns CDR1 KGHSH and CDR2 LQKENI. The CDR3 loop spans 14 amino acids. CDR3 DNA sequence: TGTGCCAGCTCACGGAACGGTCTTTACAATGCGCAGTTCTTC. This translates into CASSRNGLYNAQFF.

This clonotype is deemed medium-sized (0.01 to 0.1%). The genes are TRBV19 and TRBJ2-7, with TRBD2 as a possible D gene (5 bases). The CDR3 totals 13 residues. Germline CDR1 reads LNHDA; CDR2 reads SQIVND (reference sequence). Trimming took off 5 bases at V and 2 bases at J, with 10 bases between the two ends. This CDR3 reads CASSGLGTYEQYF. Written as DNA, the CDR3 is TGTGCCAGTAGTGGACTGGGGACCTACGAGCAGTACTTC.

The genes are TRBV12-3 or TRBV12-4 and TRBJ2-7, with TRBD1 matching 8 bases. The V segment lost 2 bases and the J segment 2 bases; nucleotides outside the gene matches: 5. The CDR3 totals 15 residues. The CDR3 loop reads CASSLQPGGPYEQYF. CDR3 nucleotides: TGTGCCAGCAGTTTACAGCCAGGGGGCCCCTACGAGCAGTACTTC.

Only one count was recorded for this clonotype. The rearrangement joins TRBV29-1 to TRBJ2-3; 9 bases fit TRBD1. The J segment lost 3 bases and the V segment lost 2 bases, leaving 6 bases of the junction unmatched. The CDR3 sequence is 15 residues long. Germline V gene lookup returns CDR1 SQVTM and CDR2 ANQGSEA. The CDR3 DNA is TGCAGCGTTGAAACAACAGGGGGCGAGACAGATACGCAGTATTTT. Its protein product is CSVETTGGETDTQYF.

This clonotype was recorded many times. J is TRBJ2-1 and V is TRBV24-1; either TRBD1 or TRBD2 may fit D (5 bases each). Trimming removed 9 bases from V and 4 bases from J, with 6 bases in between. There are 11 residues in the CDR3. The germline V gene encodes CDR1 KGHDR and CDR2 SFDVKD. Here the CDR3 DNA reads TGTGCCACCGGGGGTTACAATGAGCAGTTCTTC. This sequence encodes CATGGYNEQFF.

Ten or more counts support this clonotype. CDR3 DNA sequence: TGTGCCTGGACCAGGGACAGGGGAGCCTATAATTCACCCCTCCACTTT. Amino acids: CAWTRDRGAYNSPLHF. The J gene is TRBJ1-6, the V gene TRBV30; 10 bases align to TRBD1. The germline V gene has CDR1 GTSNPN and CDR2 SVGIG (reference sequence). V trimming: 4 bases; J trimming: 2 bases; junction bases outside the gene matches: 5. The CDR3 has 16 amino acids.

V and J are TRBV12-3 or TRBV12-4 and TRBJ1-2; maybe TRBD1 (6 bases). The CDR3 spans 12 residues. V lost 5 bases and J lost 8, with 12 bases in between. The CDR3 here is CASSPTGRGYTF. Written as DNA, the CDR3 is TGTGCCAGCAGTCCCACAGGGAGGGGCTACACCTTC.

This clonotype was counted many times. The V gene is TRBV6-2 or TRBV6-3, the J gene TRBJ2-6; D is unclear. The CDR3 runs to 15 residues. V gave up 7 bases and J gave up 1 base, with 11 bases separating them. Per the germline V gene, CDR1 is MNHEY and CDR2 is SVGEGT. The CDR3 here is CASMDSGSGANVLTF. In DNA form, the CDR3 reads TGTGCCAGCATGGATTCCGGGTCTGGGGCCAACGTCCTGACTTTC.

With regard to this clonotype: A much more abundant neighbour one base away suggests this may be a read error. J is TRBJ2-5 and V is TRBV6-4; TRBD2 is a possible D gene (7 bases). The germline CDR1 and CDR2 sequences are MRHNA and SNTAGT. This CDR3 spans 13 amino acids. In DNA form, the CDR3 reads TGTGCCAGCAGCCGGGGGGCCGGAGAGATCCAGTACTTC. Amino acid sequence: CASSRGAGEIQYF.